Listed here are 24 T cell receptor beta chains from one sample, sequenced in a study of blood T cell repertoires in COVID-19. TCRdb's copy holds only in-frame clones and misses some; the assay was immunoSEQ multiplex PCR. The profile shows some 110,000 clones, more than 60% of them singletons. Sequencing was carried out using peripheral blood. The receptors originated from a man in his 70s with acute or convalescent COVID-19.

This clone was found a few times. The chain employs TRBV7-8 and TRBJ1-4, with D perhaps TRBD1 (5 bases). Germline V gene lookup returns CDR1 SGHVS and CDR2 FQNEAQ. V lost 7 bases, J lost 4 bases, and 16 bases lay in between. The CDR3 is 15 amino acids. In DNA form, the CDR3 reads TGTGCCAGCACCTTGTTAGGACAAATTAATGAAAAACTGTTTTTT. Translated: CASTLLGQINEKLFF.

V and J are TRBV6-5 and TRBJ2-5; a weak D match, TRBD2 (5 bases). There are 14 residues in the CDR3. Between the trimmed V and J ends, which lost 7 bases and 5 bases, there was a span of 17 bases. The germline V gene encodes CDR1 MNHEY and CDR2 SVGAGI. The CDR3 here is CASTDPVSGETQYF. CDR3 nucleotides: TGTGCCAGCACCGACCCGGTGTCGGGGGAGACCCAGTACTTC.

The V gene is TRBV9, the J gene TRBJ2-7, with D uncertain. With 0 bases removed from V and 1 base from J, the gap between germline ends came to 8 bases. Germline assignment: CDR1 SGDLS and CDR2 YYNGEE. CDR3 length: 14 residues. CDR3 sequence: CASSVGPGSYEQYF. CDR3 DNA sequence: TGTGCCAGCAGCGTAGGTCCAGGTTCCTACGAGCAGTACTTC.

CDR3 amino acids: CASSYEDGMNTEAFF. The DNA of the CDR3 is TGTGCCAGCAGTTACGAGGACGGGATGAACACTGAAGCTTTCTTT. The rearrangement joins TRBV6-5 to TRBJ1-1; no clear D. From germline, CDR1 is MNHEY and CDR2 SVGAGI. V was trimmed by 2 bases and J by 0 bases, leaving 10 bases between them. CDR3 length equals 15 residues.

This clone was seen a few times. V is TRBV2 and J is TRBJ1-3; D may be TRBD1 (5 bases). Trimming cost V 5 bases and J 0 bases, with 5 bases left between them. The CDR3 loop spans 13 amino acids. The V gene's germline CDR1 is SNHLY and CDR2 FYNNEI. The CDR3 loop reads CASSRGSGNTIYF. The CDR3 nucleotides read TGTGCCAGCAGTAGGGGCTCTGGAAACACCATATATTTT.

The chain carries TRBV5-1 and TRBJ1-1; D may be TRBD1 (5 bases). CDR3 length: 16 amino acids. V lost 0 bases and J 0 bases, leaving 12 bases between the germline ends. Germline V gene sequence: CDR1 SGHRS, CDR2 YFSETQ. CDR3 region: CASSLGFGGMNTEAFF. The DNA of the CDR3 is TGCGCCAGCAGCTTGGGGTTTGGGGGGATGAACACTGAAGCTTTCTTT.

In nucleotides, the CDR3 is TGTGCCACCAGTCCACAGGGGTTTAGCACAGATACGCAGTATTTT. Protein sequence: CATSPQGFSTDTQYF. This chain connects TRBV24-1 to TRBJ2-3; 7 nucleotides agree with TRBD1. The CDR3 runs to 15 residues. V was clipped by 6 bases and J by 0 bases; unmatched bases: 5. CDR1 KGHDR and CDR2 SFDVKD come from the germline V gene.

The genes are TRBV24-1 and TRBJ1-2; D unresolved. This CDR3 comprises 12 residues. Germline CDR1 reads KGHDR; CDR2 reads SFDVKD. The germline V and J ends were trimmed by 5 bases and 8 bases, with 11 bases remaining between them. CDR3 residues: CATSGAAAGYTF. DNA of the CDR3: TGTGCCACCAGTGGGGCAGCCGCGGGCTACACCTTC.

The chain couples TRBV6-5 to TRBJ1-1; D is possibly TRBD1 (5 bases). Germline CDR1 reads MNHEY; CDR2 reads SVGAGI. V dropped 4 bases and J dropped 2 bases, with 14 bases sitting between them. The length of the CDR3 is 15 residues. The CDR3 coding sequence is TGTGCCAGCAGTTTCTGGGGCCTTAAAAACACTGAAGCTTTCTTT. Residues: CASSFWGLKNTEAFF.

This clone appeared once. The V and J genes are TRBV4-3 and TRBJ2-1; 9 bases are a match to TRBD2. Germline V gives CDR1 LGHNA, CDR2 YSLEER. This CDR3 has 16 residues. After removal of 0 bases from V and 9 bases from J, the junction contained 9 bases not matched to a gene. CDR3 coding DNA: TGCGCCAGCAGCCAAGATTATGGGGCGGGGGGGCTTGAGCAGTTCTTC. Its translation is CASSQDYGAGGLEQFF.

The CDR3 protein is CATSDPRGGRGRAQETQYF. Here the CDR3 DNA reads TGTGCCACCAGTGATCCCCGGGGGGGGCGCGGGAGGGCCCAGGAGACCCAGTACTTC. The chain uses TRBV24-1 and TRBJ2-5; 9 bases are a match to TRBD2. The CDR3 extends over 19 amino acids. V trimming: 3 bases; J trimming: 5 bases; junction bases outside the gene matches: 18. Germline CDR1 is KGHDR and CDR2 is SFDVKD.

The CDR3 nucleotides read TGTGCCAGCAGCTTCCCGGGACAGGATAATGAAAAACTGTTTTTT. Its translation: CASSFPGQDNEKLFF. The V call is TRBV28, the J call TRBJ1-4; 8 nucleotides match TRBD1. CDR3 length: 15 amino acids. V gave up 6 bases and J gave up 4 bases; unmatched junction bases: 7. Germline values: CDR1 MDHEN, CDR2 SYDVKM.

The chain is built from TRBV3-1 (or the pseudogene TRBV3-2) and TRBJ1-1, with 9 bases matching TRBD1. The CDR3 covers 15 residues. With 6 bases clipped from V and 5 bases from J, the junction kept 10 bases outside the gene matches. CDR1 and CDR2 from the germline V gene are LGHDT and YNNKEL (reference sequence). In DNA, the CDR3 is TGTGCCAGCAGTCTAACCGGGACAGGGACGACTGAAGCTTTCTTT. Translating it yields CASSLTGTGTTEAFF.

This clone was seen only a few times. The chain recombines TRBV27 with TRBJ2-4; maybe TRBD2 (5 bases). Germline assignment: CDR1 MNHEY and CDR2 SMNVEV (reference sequence). CDR3 length equals 16 residues. V lost 5 bases to trimming and J lost 0 bases, with 14 bases between them. The CDR3 spells CASSPTGILAKNIQYF. CDR3 sequence (DNA): TGTGCCAGCAGTCCTACCGGGATTTTAGCCAAAAACATTCAGTACTTC.

This chain uses TRBV18 with TRBJ2-3, with 10 nucleotides matching TRBD2. CDR3 length: 17 residues. V lost 2 bases and J lost 0; bases outside the gene matches: 5. CDR1 and CDR2 (germline): KGHSH, LQKENI. The CDR3 protein is CASSPRLAGASTDTQYF. CDR3 DNA: TGTGCCAGCTCACCAAGGCTAGCGGGGGCTAGCACAGATACGCAGTATTTT.

The V and J genes are TRBV28 and TRBJ2-7, with TRBD2 identical over 10 bases. The CDR3 is 16 amino acids. CDR1 and CDR2 from the germline V gene are MDHEN and SYDVKM. Germline trimming cut 6 bases from V and 5 bases from J; bases unmatched to any gene: 13. The CDR3 region has the DNA TGTGCCAGCAGACGCGGCGGGACTAGCGTAGATAACGAGCAGTACTTC. This translates into CASRRGGTSVDNEQYF.

Only one count was recorded for this clone. The chain couples TRBV19 to TRBJ2-1; 7 positions match TRBD1. J gave up 3 bases and V 4 bases, and 9 bases lay outside the gene matches. Germline V gives CDR1 LNHDA, CDR2 SQIVND (reference sequence). CDR3 length: 16 residues. DNA for the CDR3: TGTGCCAGTAGTAAACAGGGGTCCAACATCTACAATGAGCAGTTCTTC. This encodes CASSKQGSNIYNEQFF. The full variable domain, completed using reference TRBV19 and TRBJ2-1, is DGGITQSPKYLFRKEGQNVTLSCEQNLNHDAMYWYRQDPGQGLRLIYYSQIVNDFQKGDIAEGYSVSREKKESFPLTVTSAQKNPTAFYLCASSKQGSNIYNEQFFGPGTRLTVL.

The chain has TRBV5-1 and TRBJ2-1; 10 bases map to TRBD2. Germline loops: CDR1 SGHRS, CDR2 YFSETQ. The CDR3 runs 15 residues. Unmatched junction bases numbered 7, after V lost 4 bases and J lost 6 bases. The CDR3 region has the DNA TGCGCCAGCAGCCAGGTGGTAGCGGGAGGCAATGAGCAGTTCTTC. Translated: CASSQVVAGGNEQFF.

The J gene is TRBJ2-5, the V gene TRBV28, with 10 bases that match TRBD2. This CDR3 contains 19 residues. CDR1 is MDHEN and CDR2 is SYDVKM in the germline V gene. The V segment lost 3 bases and the J segment 0 bases; nucleotides outside the gene matches: 13. Here the CDR3 DNA reads TGTGCCAGCAGTTTTCCGAGCGGGAGGGAAACACGCCACCAAGAGACCCAGTACTTC. It translates to CASSFPSGRETRHQETQYF.

The chain carries TRBV3-1 (or the pseudogene TRBV3-2) and TRBJ1-1, with D perhaps matching TRBD1 (6 bases). The germline gives CDR1 LGHDT, CDR2 YNNKEL (reference sequence). Trimming took off 1 base at V and 1 base at J, with 16 bases between the two ends. This CDR3 contains 17 residues. This chain's CDR3 is CASSQGKTGPTNTEAFF. CDR3 bases: TGTGCCAGCAGCCAAGGAAAGACAGGCCCAACGAACACTGAAGCTTTCTTT.

This clone was seen a handful of times. The genes are TRBV5-6 and TRBJ2-2; D is perhaps TRBD1 (5 bases). V shed 4 bases and J shed 7 bases, with 11 bases lying between them. The CDR3 has 13 amino acids. Germline CDR1 reads SGHDT; CDR2 reads YYEEEE. In DNA form, the CDR3 reads TGTGCCAGCAGCCTTACAGGTGACGGGGAGCTGTTTTTT. Protein product: CASSLTGDGELFF.

This clone was seen a handful of times. The chain combines TRBV27 with TRBJ1-6, with 7 bases aligning to TRBD1. This CDR3 has 20 amino acids. Germline CDR1 MNHEY, CDR2 SMNVEV (reference sequence). J gave up 14 bases and V 8 bases, and 33 bases lay outside the gene matches. In DNA, the CDR3 is TGTGCCAGCGGCTCTCGGGGACAGCGGACAATTCTCGGGCCAATTCAGACCCTCCACTTT. This translates into CASGSRGQRTILGPIQTLHF.

This clone appeared a single time. This chain links TRBV25-1 with TRBJ1-6, with a weak D call TRBD1 (5 bases). The CDR3 extends over 15 amino acids. Trimming pared 5 bases from V and 6 bases from J, leaving 14 bases between. The germline gives CDR1 MGHDK, CDR2 SYGVNS. The CDR3, as DNA: TGTGCCAGCAGTCCCCGGGGGACTACTAATTCACCCCTCCACTTT. Protein product: CASSPRGTTNSPLHF.

The V call is TRBV28, the J call TRBJ2-7, with D perhaps TRBD1 (5 bases). The CDR3 extends over 14 amino acids. Germline V gene lookup returns CDR1 MDHEN and CDR2 SYDVKM. V lost 2 bases and J lost 3, with 11 bases in between. The CDR3 loop is CASSLEDNYYEQYF. In DNA, the CDR3 is TGTGCCAGCAGTTTAGAGGACAATTACTACGAGCAGTACTTC.